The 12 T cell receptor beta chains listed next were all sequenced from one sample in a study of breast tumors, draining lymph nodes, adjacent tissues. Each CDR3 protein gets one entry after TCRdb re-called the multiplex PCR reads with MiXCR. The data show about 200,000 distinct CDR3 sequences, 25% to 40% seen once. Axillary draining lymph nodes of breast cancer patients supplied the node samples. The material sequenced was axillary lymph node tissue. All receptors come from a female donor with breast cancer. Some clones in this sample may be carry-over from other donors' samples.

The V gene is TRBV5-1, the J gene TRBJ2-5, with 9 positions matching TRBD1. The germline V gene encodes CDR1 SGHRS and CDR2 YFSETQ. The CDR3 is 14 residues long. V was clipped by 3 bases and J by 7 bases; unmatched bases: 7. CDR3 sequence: CASSSQGAPRTQYF. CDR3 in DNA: TGCGCCAGCAGCTCACAGGGGGCTCCCCGGACCCAGTACTTC.

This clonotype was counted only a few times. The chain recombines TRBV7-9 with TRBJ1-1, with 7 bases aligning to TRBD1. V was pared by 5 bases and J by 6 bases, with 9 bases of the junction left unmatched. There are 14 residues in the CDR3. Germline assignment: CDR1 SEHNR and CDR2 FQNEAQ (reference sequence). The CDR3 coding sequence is TGTGCCAGCAGCCCGCCACAGGGGAGGGCTGAAGCTTTCTTT. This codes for CASSPPQGRAEAFF.

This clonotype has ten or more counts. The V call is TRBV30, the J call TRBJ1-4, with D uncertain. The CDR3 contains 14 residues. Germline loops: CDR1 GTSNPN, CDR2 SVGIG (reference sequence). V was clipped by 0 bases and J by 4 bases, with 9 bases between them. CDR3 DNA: TGTGCCTGGAGTGTAAACGGGGTTAATGAAAAACTGTTTTTT. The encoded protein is CAWSVNGVNEKLFF.

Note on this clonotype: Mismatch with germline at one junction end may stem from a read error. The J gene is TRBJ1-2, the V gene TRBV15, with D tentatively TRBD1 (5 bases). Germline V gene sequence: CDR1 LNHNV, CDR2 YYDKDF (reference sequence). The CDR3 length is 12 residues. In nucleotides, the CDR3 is TGTGCCTCCAGCAGAGATGGGGGTGGCTACACCTTC. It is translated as CASSRDGGGYTF.

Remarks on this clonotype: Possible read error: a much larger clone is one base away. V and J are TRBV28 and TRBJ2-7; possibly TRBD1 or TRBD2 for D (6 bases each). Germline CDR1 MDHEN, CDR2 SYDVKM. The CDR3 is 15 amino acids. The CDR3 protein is CASSSTGFGTYERYF. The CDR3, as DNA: TGTGCCAGCAGTTCCACAGGGTTTGGGACTTACGAGCGGTACTTC.

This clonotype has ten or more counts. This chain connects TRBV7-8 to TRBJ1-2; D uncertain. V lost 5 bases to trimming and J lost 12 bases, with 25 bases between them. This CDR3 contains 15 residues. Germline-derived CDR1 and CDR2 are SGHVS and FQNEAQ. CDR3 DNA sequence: TGTGCCAGCAGCCCCCAAGCCTTCCCGGGATCTGAGGACACCTTC. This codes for CASSPQAFPGSEDTF.

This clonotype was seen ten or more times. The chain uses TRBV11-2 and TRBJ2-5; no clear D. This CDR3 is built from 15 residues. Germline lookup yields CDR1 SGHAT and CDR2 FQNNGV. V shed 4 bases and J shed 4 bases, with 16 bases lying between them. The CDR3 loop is CASSSRRRRRETQYF. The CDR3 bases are TGTGCCAGCAGCTCCCGAAGACGGCGGAGAGAGACCCAGTACTTC.

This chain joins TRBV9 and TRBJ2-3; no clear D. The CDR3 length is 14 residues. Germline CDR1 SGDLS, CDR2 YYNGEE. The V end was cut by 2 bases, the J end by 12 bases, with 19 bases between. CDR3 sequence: CASSVSQSYNDQYF. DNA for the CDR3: TGTGCCAGCAGCGTCTCCCAGTCCTACAATGATCAGTATTTT.

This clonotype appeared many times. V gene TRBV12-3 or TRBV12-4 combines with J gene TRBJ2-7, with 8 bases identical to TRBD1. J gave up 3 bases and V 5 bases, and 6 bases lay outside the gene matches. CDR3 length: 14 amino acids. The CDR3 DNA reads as TGTGCCAGCAGTCATCGGGACAGGTACTACGAGCAGTACTTC. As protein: CASSHRDRYYEQYF.

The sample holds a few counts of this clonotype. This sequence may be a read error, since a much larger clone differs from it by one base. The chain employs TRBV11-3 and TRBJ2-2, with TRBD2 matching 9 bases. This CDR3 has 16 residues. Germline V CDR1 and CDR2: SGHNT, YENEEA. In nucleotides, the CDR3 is TGTGCCGGCAGCTCCCGCGGGGGGGCTGACACCGGGGAGCTGTTTTTT. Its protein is CAGSSRGGADTGELFF.

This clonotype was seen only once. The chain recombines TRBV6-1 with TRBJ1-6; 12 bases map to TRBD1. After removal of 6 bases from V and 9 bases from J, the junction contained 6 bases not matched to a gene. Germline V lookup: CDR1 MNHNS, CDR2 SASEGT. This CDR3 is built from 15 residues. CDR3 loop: CASRPGTGGSSPLHF. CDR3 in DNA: TGTGCCAGCAGACCCGGGACAGGGGGCAGTTCACCCCTCCACTTT.

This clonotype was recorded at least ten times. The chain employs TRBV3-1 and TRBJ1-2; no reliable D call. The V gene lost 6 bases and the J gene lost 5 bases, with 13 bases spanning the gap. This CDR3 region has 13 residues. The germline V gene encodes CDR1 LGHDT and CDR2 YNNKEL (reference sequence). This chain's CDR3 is CASSTTLLYGYTF. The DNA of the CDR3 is TGTGCCAGCAGTACCACTCTACTTTATGGCTACACCTTC.